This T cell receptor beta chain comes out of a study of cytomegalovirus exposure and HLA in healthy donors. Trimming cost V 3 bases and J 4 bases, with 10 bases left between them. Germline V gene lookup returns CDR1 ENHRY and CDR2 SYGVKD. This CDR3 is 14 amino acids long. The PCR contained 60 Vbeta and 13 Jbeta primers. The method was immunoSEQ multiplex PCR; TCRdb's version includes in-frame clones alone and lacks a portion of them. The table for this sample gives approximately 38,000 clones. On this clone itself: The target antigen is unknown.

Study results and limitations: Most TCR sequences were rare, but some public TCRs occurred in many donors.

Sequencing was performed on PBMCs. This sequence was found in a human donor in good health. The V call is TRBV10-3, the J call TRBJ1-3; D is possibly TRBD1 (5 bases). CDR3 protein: CAISEVGAGNTIYF. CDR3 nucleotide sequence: TGTGCCATCAGTGAAGTAGGGGCCGGAAACACCATATATTTT.